This T cell receptor (beta chain) was sequenced in a study of blood T cells in healthy people across ages. Whole-study context: Researchers report that template switching captured about one barcoded beta molecule per two T cells.

Between the trimmed V and J ends, which lost 4 bases and 1 base, there was a span of 14 bases. CDR3 length equals 17 residues. Germline V gene data show CDR1 as ENHRY and CDR2 as SYGVKD. Overall study results and limits: Comparison with aged donors showed that long-lived donors had more naive CD4+ cells and higher diversity.

As to this clonotype: Its antigen is not known.

Primed by a sample-barcoded 5' primer and a J-beta primer mix, a second PCR proceeded for about 6 to 11 cycles. A 12-random-nucleotide template-switch adaptor tagged each cDNA molecule. TCRdb re-derived calls from the 5' RACE reads in MiXCR, one entry per CDR3 protein. In the table there are about 1.4 million distinct CDR3 sequences, roughly 64% of which are singletons. Peripheral blood, roughly 9.3 milliliters per donor, was collected. The clonotype was recovered from a man younger than 35 in good health. The rearrangement joins TRBV10-3 to TRBJ2-6; D might be TRBD2 (5 bases). Sample: blood. CDR3 in DNA: TGTGCCATCAGTGGCGGCAGTAGGACTTCTGGGGCCAACGTCCTGACTTTC. This sequence encodes CAISGGSRTSGANVLTF.